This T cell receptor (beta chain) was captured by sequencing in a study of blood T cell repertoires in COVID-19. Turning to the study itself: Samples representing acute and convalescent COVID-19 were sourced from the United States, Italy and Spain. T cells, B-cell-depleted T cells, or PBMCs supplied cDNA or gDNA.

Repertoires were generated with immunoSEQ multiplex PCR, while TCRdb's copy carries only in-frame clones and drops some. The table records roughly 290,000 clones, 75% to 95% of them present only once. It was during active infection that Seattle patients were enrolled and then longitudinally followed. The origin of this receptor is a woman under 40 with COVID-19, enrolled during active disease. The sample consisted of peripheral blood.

DNA of the CDR3: TGTGCCTCCACCCCGGGACAGGGGCTAGTGCCCTATGGCTACACCTTC. It is translated as CASTPGQGLVPYGYTF. This chain uses TRBV30 with TRBJ1-2, with 10 positions matching TRBD1. The CDR3 is 16 amino acids. Trimming at V came to 7 bases and at J to 4 bases, leaving 15 bases not matched to a gene. From germline, CDR1 is GTSNPN and CDR2 SVGIG (reference sequence).